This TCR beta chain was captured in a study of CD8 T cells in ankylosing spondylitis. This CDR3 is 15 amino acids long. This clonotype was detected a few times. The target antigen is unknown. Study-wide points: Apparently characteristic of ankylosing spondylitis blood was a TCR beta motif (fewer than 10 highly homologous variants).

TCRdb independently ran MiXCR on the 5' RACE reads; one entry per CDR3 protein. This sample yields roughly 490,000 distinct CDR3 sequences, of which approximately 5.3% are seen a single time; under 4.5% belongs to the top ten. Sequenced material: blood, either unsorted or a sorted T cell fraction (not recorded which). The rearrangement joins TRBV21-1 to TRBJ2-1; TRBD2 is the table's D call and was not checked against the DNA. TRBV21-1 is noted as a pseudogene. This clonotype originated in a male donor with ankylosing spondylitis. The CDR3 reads CASRPGLGSYNEQFF. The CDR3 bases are TGTGCCAGCCGGCCGGGACTAGGTTCGTACAATGAGCAGTTCTTC.